Shown below are 3 T cell receptor beta chains from a single sample sequenced in a study of T-cell memory formation after mild COVID-19. TCRdb analysed the 5' RACE reads with MiXCR anew, one entry per CDR3 protein. Among some 330,000 distinct CDR3 sequences listed, approximately 21% were seen once. Source material: PBMCs or a T cell subset sorted from them (not recorded which). The receptors were gathered from an adult woman who had mild COVID-19 (a few samples of this study predate the infection). Cell type and time point are not known.

This rearrangement joins TRBV24-1 to TRBJ2-2; D remains ambiguous. The germline gives CDR1 KGHDR, CDR2 SFDVKD. The CDR3 consists of 12 residues. V was cut by 9 bases and J by 4 bases, with 8 bases left in between. Written as DNA, the CDR3 is TGTGCCACCTTACCCGGCACCGGGGAGCTGTTTTTT. Protein product: CATLPGTGELFF.

This clonotype has more than one count but fewer than ten. The chain uses TRBV5-6 and TRBJ2-7; D is perhaps TRBD1 or TRBD2 (7 bases each). V was clipped by 4 bases and J by 3 bases, with 14 bases between them. Germline loops: CDR1 SGHDT, CDR2 YYEEEE. CDR3 length equals 14 residues. The CDR3 here is CASSRGGQFYEQYF. The DNA of the CDR3 is TGTGCCAGCAGCCGCGGGGGACAGTTCTACGAGCAGTACTTC. The full variable domain, rest sourced from reference TRBV5-6 and TRBJ2-7, is DAGVTQSPTHLIKTRGQQVTLRCSPKSGHDTVSWYQQALGQGPQFIFQYYEEEERQRGNFPDRFSGHQFPNYSSELNVNALLLGDSALYLCASSRGGQFYEQYFGPGTRLTVT.

In this sample, this clonotype turned up a few times. J is TRBJ2-1 and V is TRBV7-6; 10 nucleotides match TRBD2. Germline CDR1 reads SGHVS; CDR2 reads FNYEAQ. This CDR3 is 15 amino acids long. Trimming cost V 5 bases and J 8 bases; bases outside gene matches: 9. The CDR3 region is CASSRVAGGYDEQFF. CDR3 bases: TGTGCCAGCAGCCGGGTAGCGGGAGGTTACGATGAGCAGTTCTTC.